Listed here are 3 T cell receptor beta chains from one sample, sequenced in a study of cytotoxic CD8 clonotypes in ibrutinib-treated CLL. Libraries were prepared by immunoSEQ multiplex PCR; TCRdb keeps only in-frame clonotypes and omits some of them. Of about 300,000 clones detected, around 76% appear once; the ten largest clones hold about 5.8%. The specimen was PBMCs, collected at disease progression, from a patient treated with ibrutinib. These receptors came from a human donor with chronic lymphocytic leukemia.

This clone was found a few times. V and J are TRBV5-1 and TRBJ2-2, with a tentative D call TRBD2 (5 bases). The CDR3 covers 15 residues. Germline assignment: CDR1 SGHRS and CDR2 YFSETQ. V lost 4 bases and J 1 base, leaving 11 bases between the germline ends. CDR3: CASSVRTLNTGELFF. In DNA form, the CDR3 reads TGCGCCAGCAGCGTAAGGACTTTGAACACCGGGGAGCTGTTTTTT.

The sample holds a few counts of this clone. V usage is TRBV6-5 and J usage is TRBJ1-2, with 8 bases fitting TRBD1. J was trimmed by 7 bases and V by 0 bases; bases with no gene match: 7. Germline V gene lookup returns CDR1 MNHEY and CDR2 SVGAGI. The CDR3 loop spans 15 amino acids. The DNA of the CDR3 is TGTGCCAGCAGTTACTCCGGACAGGGTACGGCTGGCTACACCTTC. This sequence encodes CASSYSGQGTAGYTF.

This clone has a handful of counts. The chain recombines TRBV11-1 with TRBJ2-7; the match to TRBD1 covers 10 bases. The CDR3 loop spans 16 amino acids. CDR1 and CDR2 (germline): SGHAT, FQDESV (reference sequence). V shed 2 bases, J shed 3 bases, and the junction held 7 bases outside the gene matches. CDR3 region: CASSLSRDRGFYEQYF. The CDR3 region has the DNA TGTGCCAGCAGCTTATCCCGGGACAGGGGATTCTACGAGCAGTACTTC.